The clone carrying this T cell receptor (beta chain) was seen ten or more times. TCRdb itself ran the 5' RACE reads through MiXCR, one entry per CDR3 protein. Of about 340,000 distinct CDR3 sequences listed, around 13% are singletons. This sample is part of a study of T cells after yellow fever vaccination. CDR3 length: 14 residues. V dropped 2 bases and J dropped 8 bases, with 13 bases sitting between them. The V gene's germline CDR1 is SGDLS and CDR2 YYNGEE. This TCR was sampled from a man between 18 and 35 years old who received the YFV17D yellow fever vaccine. The sequences come from CD4+ T cells sorted from PBMCs, collected 15 days after the yellow fever booster vaccination. This chain connects TRBV9 to TRBJ2-2; D possibly corresponds to TRBD1 (5 bases). CDR3 residues: CASSVGQYRGELFF. For the CDR3, the DNA is TGTGCCAGCAGCGTCGGCCAGTACAGGGGGGAGCTGTTTTTT.